A selection of T cell receptor beta chains follows, all from one sample in a study of vaccination effects on CD4 cells after COVID-19. TCRdb's copy holds only in-frame clones and misses some; the assay was immunoSEQ multiplex PCR. The table lists approximately 28,000 clones, over 65% of them singletons. These receptors' targets are unknown. The sequenced sample was CD4+ T cells from PBMCs cultured with HCoV-NL63 spike peptides, obtained before COVID-19 vaccination. The receptor source for this set is a human donor who received a COVID-19 vaccine. Both conserved end residues are part of each CDR3.

j_call v_call cdr3_aa
TRBJ2-1 TRBV19 CASTHPDGADEQFF
TRBJ1-2 TRBV30 CAWSLAGRNGYTF
TRBJ2-2 TRBV15 CATSRVRTGELFF
TRBJ1-1 TRBV3-1/TRBV3-2 CASSQPGTEAFF
TRBJ2-1 TRBV5-4 CASSLAAASVGEQFF
TRBJ1-4 TRBV6-5 CASRRYSTNEKLFF
TRBJ2-2 TRBV27 CASLGQWNTGELFF
TRBJ2-7 TRBV5-6 CASSLGSWPRSSYEQYF
TRBJ1-5 TRBV4-2 CASSLLRGREQPQHF
TRBJ1-2 TRBV7-2 CASSLARVNYGYTF
TRBJ1-4 TRBV7-9 CASSWQGPAVIPLKLFF
TRBJ2-1 TRBV20-1 CSTGTANEQFF
TRBJ1-1 TRBV29-1 CSVNRGRNTEAFF
TRBJ1-4 TRBV27 CASSLRGLSEKLFF
TRBJ2-7 TRBV6-4 CASSDRDREDYEQYF
TRBJ2-7 TRBV7-9 CASSAGTAYEQYF
TRBJ2-7 TRBV5-5 CASSLDVAPIYEQYF
TRBJ2-3 TRBV7-8 CASSGRRLVASSTDTQYF
TRBJ1-2 TRBV28 CASSTGVVYGYTF
TRBJ2-1 TRBV5-1 CASTGAGLPAADEQFF
TRBJ1-1 TRBV6-5 CASSDRGTEAFF
TRBJ2-5 TRBV5-1 CASSLAIAGGPQETQYF
TRBJ2-2 TRBV28 CASSLGGATGELFF
TRBJ2-1 TRBV6-5 CASSLTSGGFNEQFF
TRBJ1-2 TRBV5-1 CASSLENRGLSFF
TRBJ2-7 TRBV5-1 CASSPAPRDGYYEQYF
TRBJ1-2 TRBV18 CASSPTGKDYGYTF
TRBJ2-2 TRBV11-2 CASSPRRAFNTGELFF
TRBJ1-2 TRBV6-5 CASSYSTGNYGYTF
TRBJ1-5 TRBV4-1 CASSQDGGVGNQPQHF
TRBJ2-5 TRBV15 CATRGTSGIETQYF
TRBJ2-4 TRBV7-4 CASSLDPQKYPIQYF
TRBJ2-1 TRBV27 CASKSGTSGRDEQFF
TRBJ1-1 TRBV30 CAQSGGGWGMNTEAFF
TRBJ2-6 TRBV28 CASSSSSNVLTF
TRBJ2-5 TRBV19 CASSLQGAQETQYF
TRBJ2-1 TRBV5-8 CASSLRSKRDNEQFF
TRBJ1-2 TRBV5-1 CASSLTGDRGYGYTF
TRBJ1-5 TRBV7-9 CASSTGQGDNQPQHF
TRBJ2-1 TRBV29-1 CSVEDRAGRYNEQFF
TRBJ2-2 TRBV6-5 CASSLLRLPNTGELFF
TRBJ1-1 TRBV28 CASSPYRGRTEAFF
TRBJ2-4 TRBV12-3/TRBV12-4 CASSSGRANIQYF
TRBJ2-6 TRBV28 CASSLQRSGANVLTF
TRBJ2-3 TRBV30 CAWSHGDRPDTDTQYF
TRBJ2-1 TRBV25-1 CASSEGNFEQFF
TRBJ1-1 TRBV7-2 CASSWGLYTEAFF
TRBJ1-2 TRBV28 CASNFPRRADYGYTF
TRBJ2-2 TRBV18 CASSRGPNTGELFF
TRBJ2-5 TRBV24-1 CATSYGGGETQYF
TRBJ1-2 TRBV9 CASSVDPGATYGYTF
TRBJ2-2 TRBV11-2 CASSRDPSLANTGELFF